Listed below are T cell receptor beta chains from one sample, sequenced in a study of CD8 T cells in Susac syndrome. TCRdb itself ran the immunoSEQ multiplex PCR reads through MiXCR, one entry per CDR3 protein. The repertoire holds roughly 200,000 distinct CDR3 sequences, with 95% as singletons. Sequenced material: CD4+ T cells from PBMCs. Receptor source: a human donor with multiple sclerosis. CDR3s include the opening cysteine and the closing phenylalanine or tryptophan. A D gene is named only where the DNA matches it firmly. Expanded clones get a size class; other rows say once, few or many, or leave the size out.

V gene	clone size	D gene	J gene	CDR3 DNA	CDR3 protein
TRBV12-3/TRBV12-4	-	-	TRBJ1-1	TGTGCCAGCAGAGCCCCGCGGGGTCGGTACACTGAAGCTTTCTTT	CASRAPRGRYTEAFF
TRBV13	-	-	TRBJ2-4	TGTGCCAGCAGCTTAGCTTACGGGTCGACGGACATTCAGTACTTC	CASSLAYGSTDIQYF
TRBV6-6	-	-	TRBJ2-5	TGTGCCAGCAGTCCCCCCGGGGGAGAGACCCAGTACTTC	CASSPPGGETQYF
TRBV20-1	-	TRBD1	TRBJ1-5	TGCAGTGCTAGGGACAGGGTTAGTCAGCCCCAGCATTTT	CSARDRVSQPQHF
TRBV11-1	-	-	TRBJ2-2	TGTGCCAGCAGCCGGGACGTCAACACCGGGGAGCTGTTTTTT	CASSRDVNTGELFF
TRBV20-1	-	-	TRBJ2-1	TGCAGTGCTTCCCGGGACCACCAGTTCTTC	CSASRDHQFF
TRBV29-1	-	-	TRBJ2-3	TGCAGCGTCCCCGGAACCACAGATACGCAGTATTTT	CSVPGTTDTQYF
TRBV30	-	-	TRBJ2-3	TGTGCCTGGAGCGATTGGCCCACAGATACGCAGTATTTT	CAWSDWPTDTQYF
TRBV30	-	-	TRBJ1-4	TGTGCCTGGAGTATCGTTAATGAAAAACTGTTTTTT	CAWSIVNEKLFF
TRBV20-1	-	-	TRBJ1-6	TGCAGTGCTAGAGGGGGCGTCACCTATTCACCCCTCCACTTT	CSARGGVTYSPLHF
TRBV3-1	-	-	TRBJ2-4	TGTGCCAGCAGCCAAGACGTCGGTATAGGGGTAGGCCCGCAGTACTTC	CASSQDVGIGVGPQYF
TRBV10-3	-	TRBD1	TRBJ1-4	TGTGCCATATCGACGGGACAGGATAATGAAAAACTGTTTTTT	CAISTGQDNEKLFF
TRBV12-3/TRBV12-4	-	TRBD1	TRBJ2-5	TGTGCCAGCAGTTCGACAGGGGTTCAAGAGACCCAGTACTTC	CASSSTGVQETQYF
TRBV20-1	-	-	TRBJ1-4	TGCAGTGCTGAAAAACAGGAAAAACTGTTTTTT	CSAEKQEKLFF
TRBV9	-	TRBD2	TRBJ2-7	TGTGCCAGCAGCGTAGGGGCTAGCGGGGGGGCCGAGGAGCAGTACTTC	CASSVGASGGAEEQYF
TRBV7-9	-	-	TRBJ1-1	TGTGCCAGCAGCCCTAGGGAGGGGTTGACTGTGAACACTGAAGCTTTCTTT	CASSPREGLTVNTEAFF
TRBV27	-	TRBD2	TRBJ2-2	TGTGCCAGCACACCAAGCGGGGGGTCCAGGGAGCTGTTTTTT	CASTPSGGSRELFF
TRBV27	once	-	TRBJ2-4	TGTGCCAGCAGTTGGAGCCCCGAAAACATTCAGTACTTC	CASSWSPENIQYF
TRBV30	-	TRBD2	TRBJ2-5	TGTGCCTGGAGTGTACGGGCGGGGGGGACAGAGACCCAGTACTTC	CAWSVRAGGTETQYF
TRBV14	-	-	TRBJ1-3	TGTGCCAGCAGCCAAGTAACTTTCCAAGGGGACACCATATATTTT	CASSQVTFQGDTIYF
TRBV7-9	-	-	TRBJ2-5	TGTGCCAGCAGCAACGGGGGCGGGGCCCAAGAGACCCAGTACTTC	CASSNGGGAQETQYF
TRBV7-9	-	TRBD1	TRBJ2-1	TGTGCCAGCAGCTTAGGACTCGGGACAGGGAGAAACAATGAGCAGTTCTTC	CASSLGLGTGRNNEQFF
TRBV20-1	-	-	TRBJ1-2	TGCAGTGCCCGAAAGGGATCTGGCTACACCTTC	CSARKGSGYTF
TRBV12-3/TRBV12-4	-	-	TRBJ1-1	TGTGCCAGCAGCTATGGCCCCTTAGATGAAGCTTTCTTT	CASSYGPLDEAFF
TRBV11-2	-	-	TRBJ1-1	TGTGCCAGCAGCAGGGTGACGGGGACGGGTCCGGAAGCTTTCTTT	CASSRVTGTGPEAFF
TRBV12-3/TRBV12-4	-	TRBD2	TRBJ2-7	TGTGCCAGCAGTAACCTAGCGGGGGGCGCCTACGAGCAGTACTTC	CASSNLAGGAYEQYF
TRBV21-1	-	-	TRBJ2-3	TGTGCCAGCAGCTTACCGGGTACACTAGCGGACACAGATACGCAGTATTTT	CASSLPGTLADTDTQYF
TRBV30	-	TRBD1	TRBJ2-3	TGTGCCTGGAACAGGGGGAACACAGATACGCAGTATTTT	CAWNRGNTDTQYF
TRBV7-9	-	-	TRBJ2-5	TGTGCCAGCAGCCCCATAGGACGAGAGGAGACCCAGTACTTC	CASSPIGREETQYF
TRBV7-9	-	TRBD1	TRBJ1-1	TGTGCCAGCAGCCCCCAAGAAGGCCGGGACAGGGGTTTTGAAGCTTTCTTT	CASSPQEGRDRGFEAFF
TRBV30	-	-	TRBJ2-7	TGTGCCTGGAGTGCCCCTAGGTACGAGCAGTACTTC	CAWSAPRYEQYF
TRBV5-1	-	-	TRBJ2-5	TGCGCCAGCAGATACGACCCCGCGAAAGAGACCCAGTACTTC	CASRYDPAKETQYF
TRBV11-2	-	TRBD2	TRBJ2-3	TGTGCCACTTCTAGCGGGGGATTTTCAGATACGCAGTATTTT	CATSSGGFSDTQYF
TRBV7-2	once	-	TRBJ2-3	TGTGCCAGCAGCTTAAGGGTTTGGGGCTCCTCTCCAGATACGCAGTATTTT	CASSLRVWGSSPDTQYF
TRBV12-3/TRBV12-4	-	-	TRBJ2-1	TGTGCCAGCAGTTTAAGGGCCCTGGGCAATGAGCAGTTCTTC	CASSLRALGNEQFF
TRBV28	-	-	TRBJ2-5	TGTGCCAGCAGCTCATCATTGTACCAAGAGACCCAGTACTTC	CASSSSLYQETQYF
TRBV4-2	-	TRBD1	TRBJ2-5	TGTGCCAGCAGCCTAGGGGACAGGGAAGAGACCCAGTACTTC	CASSLGDREETQYF
TRBV11-2	-	TRBD2	TRBJ2-1	TGTGCCAGCAGCACCGTGCGGGGGATCAATGAGCAGTTCTTC	CASSTVRGINEQFF
TRBV20-1	-	TRBD2	TRBJ2-1	TGCAGTGCCCTGACGACTAGCGGGGTTCTCTACAATGAGCAGTTCTTC	CSALTTSGVLYNEQFF
TRBV29-1	-	-	TRBJ2-1	TGCAGCGTTGAAGAGGGGGTCAACGAGCAGTTCTTC	CSVEEGVNEQFF
TRBV11-2	once	-	TRBJ2-3	TGTGCCAGCAGCTCGGCCAACCCCACAGATACGCAGTATTTT	CASSSANPTDTQYF
TRBV5-1	-	-	TRBJ1-2	TGCGCCAGCAGCTTGGACTTCAGTGGCTACACCTTC	CASSLDFSGYTF
TRBV3-1	-	TRBD1	TRBJ2-7	TGTGCCAGCAGCTACGGGACAGAGAGTAATATGGAGCAGTACTTC	CASSYGTESNMEQYF
TRBV20-1	-	TRBD2	TRBJ2-3	TGCAGTGCGAGAGAGCGGGGGCCGGTTGATACGCAGTATTTT	CSARERGPVDTQYF
TRBV29-1	-	-	TRBJ1-1	TGCAGCGCGGACCCGTACAACACTGAAGCTTTCTTT	CSADPYNTEAFF
TRBV3-1	-	-	TRBJ2-5	TGTGCCAGCAGCCAAGTTACGTTGGAGACCCAGTACTTC	CASSQVTLETQYF
TRBV29-1	-	-	TRBJ1-5	TGCAGCGTTGGACAGGTCTACAATCAGCCCCAGCATTTT	CSVGQVYNQPQHF
TRBV12-3/TRBV12-4	-	-	TRBJ2-1	TGTGCCAGCAGTTTGCTTCAGGGTCGAAATGAGCAGTTCTTC	CASSLLQGRNEQFF
TRBV25-1	-	TRBD1	TRBJ1-6	TGTGCCAGCAGTGAATCGGACAGGGTTGATTCACCCCTCCACTTT	CASSESDRVDSPLHF
TRBV12-3/TRBV12-4	-	TRBD1	TRBJ1-6	TGTGCCAGCAGTCCTACTACCGGGACAGGGAGGTTCGGTTCACCCCTCCACTTT	CASSPTTGTGRFGSPLHF
TRBV13	-	-	TRBJ2-7	TGTGCCAGCACCAGACAGCTAAGCTCCTACGAGCAGTACTTC	CASTRQLSSYEQYF
TRBV19	few	TRBD1	TRBJ1-1	TGTGCCAGTAGTTCTACAGGGGACACTGAAGCTTTCTTT	CASSSTGDTEAFF
TRBV18	-	-	TRBJ1-2	TGTGCCAGCTCACCGGATCAAGCCACGAACTATGGCTACACCTTC	CASSPDQATNYGYTF
TRBV15	-	-	TRBJ1-2	TGTGCCACCAGCCCCCGGTCCGCAGGGTGGGGCTACACCTTC	CATSPRSAGWGYTF
TRBV3-1	-	-	TRBJ2-5	TGTGCCAGCAGCCAAACTAGTAGCGAGACCCAGTACTTC	CASSQTSSETQYF
TRBV12-3/TRBV12-4	-	-	TRBJ1-6	TGTGCCAGCAGTCTGCGGGGACATTATGATTCACCCCTCCACTTT	CASSLRGHYDSPLHF